A single sample gave rise to the 18 T cell receptor beta chains below, sequenced in a study of T cell changes during pregnancy in multiple sclerosis. Here immunoSEQ multiplex PCR was the method, and the copy in TCRdb shows in-frame clones only, minus some. This repertoire shows 90,000 or so clones, approximately 90% found once; its top ten account for 1.5% to 2%. Source: peripheral blood, taken in the first trimester of pregnancy. The receptors shown here come from a female donor in good health, enrolled as a control in a pregnancy study.

The chain recombines TRBV19 with TRBJ1-2, with D possibly being TRBD1 (6 bases). CDR1 is LNHDA and CDR2 is SQIVND in the germline V gene (reference sequence). V lost 10 bases and J 2 bases, leaving 20 bases between the germline ends. The CDR3 runs 15 residues. Here the CDR3 DNA reads TGTGCCACTTCCAGGGGCCGGGCGCACAACTATGGCTACACCTTC. Amino acids: CATSRGRAHNYGYTF.

V gene TRBV28 combines with J gene TRBJ1-2; no reliable D call. Trimming stripped 3 bases from V and 4 bases from J, with 12 bases between. CDR3 length: 14 residues. From germline, CDR1 is MDHEN and CDR2 SYDVKM. CDR3 nucleotide sequence: TGTGCCAGCAGTTTTCAGGTCGGTGGCTATGGCTACACCTTC. This gives the protein CASSFQVGGYGYTF.

The chain recombines TRBV19 with TRBJ2-1, with D maybe TRBD2 (6 bases). Trimming removed 4 bases at V and 9 bases at J, with 22 bases between. CDR1 and CDR2 from the germline V gene are LNHDA and SQIVND (reference sequence). The CDR3 spans 16 residues. CDR3 nucleotides: TGTGCCAGTAGTACCACGACTAGTTGGGTCTCGGGTGAGCAGTTCTTC. Protein product: CASSTTTSWVSGEQFF.

This clone has a single count. The rearrangement links TRBV7-2 to TRBJ2-2, with D perhaps TRBD2 (5 bases). Germline V gene data show CDR1 as SGHTA and CDR2 as FQGNSA. The CDR3 totals 15 residues. Trimming stripped 1 base from V and 6 bases from J, with 12 bases between. The CDR3 sequence: CASSLGLALAGELFF. CDR3 nucleotide sequence: TGTGCCAGCAGCTTAGGGCTAGCTCTCGCCGGGGAGCTGTTTTTT.

V is TRBV7-9 and J is TRBJ2-1; 10 bases map to TRBD1. This CDR3 has 15 residues. Germline V CDR1 and CDR2: SEHNR, FQNEAQ (reference sequence). J lost 2 bases, V lost 5 bases, and 3 bases had no gene match. CDR3 DNA sequence: TGTGCCAGCAGCGTCGGGACAGGGGCCTACAATGAGCAGTTCTTC. Encoded protein: CASSVGTGAYNEQFF.

J is TRBJ2-7 and V is TRBV6-4; the D gene is possibly TRBD1 (5 bases). CDR1 is MRHNA and CDR2 is SNTAGT in the germline V gene. This CDR3 contains 11 residues. The V end was cut by 8 bases, the J end by 3 bases, with 8 bases between. The CDR3 DNA reads TGTGCCAGCCGCAGGGACTACGAGCAGTACTTC. It specifies CASRRDYEQYF.

The chain couples TRBV4-1 to TRBJ2-6; no clear D gene. V lost 3 bases and J 0 bases, leaving 12 bases between the germline ends. This CDR3 has 17 amino acids. CDR1 is MGHRA, CDR2 YSYEKL, per germline. This CDR3 is CASSHLWAYSGANVLTF. The CDR3 DNA reads TGCGCCAGCAGCCACCTCTGGGCTTACTCTGGGGCCAACGTCCTGACTTTC.

V is TRBV9 and J is TRBJ2-3, with 7 bases matching TRBD2. This CDR3 has 16 residues. V gave up 1 base and J gave up 1 base; unmatched junction bases: 6. Germline values: CDR1 SGDLS, CDR2 YYNGEE. The CDR3 region is CASSVPKRGGTDTQYF. The CDR3 region has the DNA TGTGCCAGCAGCGTACCGAAGCGGGGTGGCACAGATACGCAGTATTTT.

This sequence joins TRBV11-3 and TRBJ2-5; D remains unclear. With 5 bases removed from V and 8 bases from J, the gap between germline ends came to 12 bases. Germline CDR1 and CDR2: SGHNT and YENEEA. The CDR3 has 12 amino acids. The CDR3 loop reads CASSPSGGTQYF. The DNA of the CDR3 is TGTGCCAGCAGCCCCAGTGGTGGTACCCAGTACTTC.

The chain joins TRBV6-1 to TRBJ2-7, with D possibly matching TRBD2 (7 bases). Per the germline V gene, CDR1 is MNHNS and CDR2 is SASEGT. Trimming took 5 bases from V and 0 from J, leaving 14 bases between them. The CDR3 runs 15 residues. The CDR3 region is CASSLGGPGSYEQYF. The DNA for the CDR3 is TGTGCCAGCAGTTTGGGGGGGCCAGGCTCCTACGAGCAGTACTTC.

The chain combines TRBV5-6 with TRBJ1-1; 7 positions match TRBD1. The CDR3 loop spans 17 amino acids. CDR1 is SGHDT and CDR2 is YYEEEE in the germline V gene. With 0 bases clipped from V and 0 bases from J, the junction kept 8 bases outside the gene matches. The CDR3 spells CASSLAWVRGMNTEAFF. CDR3 coding DNA: TGTGCCAGCAGCTTGGCCTGGGTCAGGGGGATGAACACTGAAGCTTTCTTT. Full variable domain (outside the CDR3, taken from reference TRBV5-6 and TRBJ1-1): DAGVTQSPTHLIKTRGQQVTLRCSPKSGHDTVSWYQQALGQGPQFIFQYYEEEERQRGNFPDRFSGHQFPNYSSELNVNALLLGDSALYLCASSLAWVRGMNTEAFFGQGTRLTVV.

J is TRBJ1-5 and V is TRBV6-5; 7 positions match TRBD1. This CDR3 has 13 amino acids. CDR1 MNHEY and CDR2 SVGAGI come from the germline V gene. V was clipped by 0 bases and J by 15 bases; unmatched bases: 8. CDR3 sequence: CASSYSGQRGLHF. CDR3 DNA sequence: TGTGCCAGCAGTTACTCGGGACAGAGGGGATTGCATTTT.

The chain couples TRBV27 to TRBJ1-2; TRBD1 is a possible D gene (5 bases). Germline CDR1 MNHEY, CDR2 SMNVEV (reference sequence). There are 11 residues in the CDR3. V was pared by 8 bases and J by 8 bases, with 12 bases between. The CDR3 DNA is TGTGCCAGCGGGGGGGTGGGCGGCTACACCTTC. Protein product: CASGGVGGYTF.

The J gene is TRBJ2-5, the V gene TRBV11-1, with 8 bases that match TRBD1. The CDR3 is 14 amino acids. The V gene end was trimmed by 5 bases and the J gene end by 4 bases; junction bases not matched to a gene: 6. The germline V gene has CDR1 SGHAT and CDR2 FQDESV (reference sequence). The CDR3 coding sequence is TGTGCCAGCAGCCACGAGGACAGGGCAGAGACCCAGTACTTC. Amino acid sequence: CASSHEDRAETQYF. The variable domain in full, completed from reference TRBV11-1 and TRBJ2-5, reads EAEVAQSPRYKITEKSQAVAFWCDPISGHATLYWYRQILGQGPELLVQFQDESVVDDSQLPKDRFSAERLKGVDSTLKIQPAELGDSAMYLCASSHEDRAETQYFGPGTRLLVL.

The chain has TRBV4-3 and TRBJ2-7; TRBD1 agrees at 11 bases. Germline V gene data show CDR1 as LGHNA and CDR2 as YSLEER. V was pared by 2 bases and J by 4 bases, with 4 bases of the junction left unmatched. The CDR3 is 15 amino acids. The CDR3 coding sequence is TGCGCCAGCAGCCAAAGGACAGGGGGCGGGTACGAGCAGTACTTC. Its translation is CASSQRTGGGYEQYF.

This sequence joins TRBV28 and TRBJ1-4; the D gene is possibly TRBD1 (5 bases). Germline V gives CDR1 MDHEN, CDR2 SYDVKM. CDR3 length: 12 residues. The V end lost 5 bases, the J end lost 8 bases, and 9 bases lay between the germline ends. The CDR3 reads CASSGGKEKLFF. The CDR3, as DNA: TGTGCCAGCAGTGGGGGGAAGGAAAAACTGTTTTTT.

This clone has a single count. This chain links TRBV29-1 with TRBJ2-7, with a weak D call TRBD1 (6 bases). CDR1 SQVTM and CDR2 ANQGSEA come from the germline V gene. With 7 bases removed from V and 5 bases from J, the gap between germline ends came to 15 bases. This CDR3 region has 12 residues. The CDR3 nucleotides read TGCAGCGCCGAGGGGACACGCGACGAGCAGTACTTC. This encodes CSAEGTRDEQYF.

This chain links TRBV27 with TRBJ2-7; D may be TRBD2 (5 bases). Germline CDR1 MNHEY, CDR2 SMNVEV (reference sequence). V gave up 5 bases and J gave up 2 bases, with 13 bases separating them. This CDR3 is built from 14 residues. DNA of the CDR3: TGTGCCAGCAGTCACTCGGACGGGGCCTACGAGCAGTACTTC. Amino acid sequence: CASSHSDGAYEQYF.